One and the same sample provided the 9 T cell receptor beta chains below, sequenced in a study of OX40 agonist ivuxolimab in advanced cancers. Sequenced by immunoSEQ multiplex PCR; TCRdb stores in-frame clones only, minus some. This table has about 71,000 clones, 84% appearing once. The sequencing used CD4+ or CD8+ T cells sorted from blood, collected in a trial of the OX40 agonist ivuxolimab. The receptors were gathered from an adult with an advanced solid tumor such as melanoma, head and neck, liver or kidney cancer.

This chain connects TRBV10-3 to TRBJ1-3; no clear D gene. Germline V gene sequence: CDR1 ENHRY, CDR2 SYGVKD. The CDR3 extends over 11 amino acids. V lost 9 bases and J 4 bases, leaving 7 bases between the germline ends. The CDR3 coding sequence is TGTGCCATTAAACCGGGAAACACCATATATTTT. Translating gives CAIKPGNTIYF.

The rearrangement uses TRBV29-1 and TRBJ2-5; possible D gene TRBD1, 6 bases. CDR1 is SQVTM, CDR2 ANQGSEA, per germline. V shed 8 bases and J shed 4 bases, with 35 bases lying between them. The CDR3 sequence is 19 residues long. CDR3 loop: CSSGTRVAFGSGAPETQYF. The CDR3 coding sequence is TGCAGCAGCGGCACTAGGGTCGCTTTCGGCTCAGGGGCGCCAGAGACCCAGTACTTC.

This clone was seen a few times. The V call is TRBV7-3, the J call TRBJ1-1; D possibly corresponds to TRBD1 (5 bases). The length of the CDR3 is 15 residues. CDR1 and CDR2 (germline): SGHTA, FQGTGA. The V end was cut by 2 bases, the J end by 1 base, with 11 bases between. The DNA of the CDR3 is TGTGCCAGCAGCTTACAGGGCCTTGAGAACACTGAAGCTTTCTTT. Translated, it gives CASSLQGLENTEAFF.

V and J are TRBV18 and TRBJ1-1; 9 positions agree with TRBD1. V lost 0 bases to trimming and J lost 1 base; unmatched junction nucleotides: 6. Germline values: CDR1 KGHSH, CDR2 LQKENI. CDR3 length: 17 residues. The CDR3 DNA reads as TGTGCCAGCTCACCACCAATGACAGGGGGGAGGAACACTGAAGCTTTCTTT. Its protein product is CASSPPMTGGRNTEAFF.

J is TRBJ2-3 and V is TRBV6-1; D is unresolved. Germline V gene sequence: CDR1 MNHNS, CDR2 SASEGT. There are 12 residues in the CDR3. The V and J ends lost 5 bases and 4 bases respectively, with 7 bases between them. The CDR3: CASSWSSDTQYF. DNA of the CDR3: TGTGCCAGCAGTTGGTCGTCAGATACGCAGTATTTT.

This rearrangement joins TRBV19 to TRBJ2-5; D is undetermined. V was shortened by 7 bases and J by 5 bases, with 17 bases between the two germline ends. The length of the CDR3 is 14 residues. CDR1 LNHDA and CDR2 SQIVND come from the germline V gene (reference sequence). The CDR3: CASKPASSWETQYF. CDR3 coding DNA: TGTGCCAGTAAGCCAGCCTCCTCGTGGGAGACCCAGTACTTC.

The chain links TRBV19 to TRBJ2-5; a possible D gene is TRBD2 (6 bases). This CDR3 has 15 residues. Germline loops: CDR1 LNHDA, CDR2 SQIVND (reference sequence). The germline V and J ends were trimmed by 5 bases and 5 bases, with 18 bases remaining between them. The CDR3 nucleotides are TGTGCCAGTAGTCATCAGGGACTTACAAGGGAGACCCAGTACTTC. The encoded protein is CASSHQGLTRETQYF. Complete variable domain (other parts from reference TRBV19 and TRBJ2-5): DGGITQSPKYLFRKEGQNVTLSCEQNLNHDAMYWYRQDPGQGLRLIYYSQIVNDFQKGDIAEGYSVSREKKESFPLTVTSAQKNPTAFYLCASSHQGLTRETQYFGPGTRLLVL.

This clone showed up just once. This chain joins TRBV7-6 and TRBJ2-7; 7 bases are a match to TRBD1. J was trimmed by 6 bases and V by 6 bases; bases with no gene match: 11. Germline CDR1 and CDR2: SGHVS and FNYEAQ. The CDR3 runs 14 residues. Here the CDR3 DNA reads TGTGCCAGCAGATCGGGACAGCCGTTCGGCGAGCAGTACTTC. Protein: CASRSGQPFGEQYF.

The rearrangement links TRBV7-2 to TRBJ1-2; TRBD1 aligns across 7 bases. Germline-derived CDR1 and CDR2 are SGHTA and FQGNSA. Trimming removed 5 bases from V and 2 bases from J; junction bases left unmatched: 8. The CDR3 spans 15 residues. In DNA, the CDR3 is TGTGCCAGCAGCCCGAACAGGGGCGGAAACTATGGCTACACCTTC. Amino acids: CASSPNRGGNYGYTF.